What follows describes a single T cell receptor (beta chain). Its antigen remains unidentified. The record has no base qualities; no much larger clone is one base away. This record comes from a study of OX40 agonist ivuxolimab in advanced cancers. Some background on the complete study: The costimulatory receptor OX40 (CD134) was targeted by ivuxolimab, a fully human IgG2 agonistic monoclonal antibody. Intravenous ivuxolimab was administered to patients every 2 weeks at six dose levels: 0.01, 0.1, 0.3, 1.5, 3 and 10 mg/kg. Of the roughly 51 dose-escalation patients, hepatocellular carcinoma was present in about 20, melanoma in approximately 15, renal cell carcinoma in 9 and head and neck cancer in 9. Prior anti-PD-1, anti-PD-L1 or anti-CTLA-4 therapy was permitted, and approximately 42% of dose-escalation patients had received checkpoint inhibitors. The monotherapy dose-escalation portion (N ≈ 50 patients) of the phase I ivuxolimab trial is reported in the paper. The dose-escalation cohort was about 83% male with a mean age of around 62 years, ranging from about 23 to 85. Peripheral TCRbeta sequencing was intended to test whether TCR sequence diversity was altered and clonal T-cell expansion was caused by ivuxolimab. Three dose-escalation patients achieved partial responses, one with hepatocellular carcinoma and two with cutaneous melanoma.

Summary of the overall study and its limitations: Low levels of normalized T-cell clonal expansion were also seen in some nonresponding patients. In partial responders in the 0.1-3.0 mg/kg groups, normalized peripheral clonal expansion was found to be among the lowest, especially among CD8+ T cells. After ivuxolimab, CD8+ T cells had more expanded clones than CD4+ T cells on average. The antigen specificity of the peripheral T cells that underwent clonal expansion was not determined. At doses from 0.1 to 3.0 mg/kg, clonal expansion was seen in both CD4+ and CD8+ blood T cells between baseline and week 6.

The junction shows trimming of 4 bases on V and 2 bases on J, plus 17 bases between the germline ends. Taken from the germline V gene, the CDR1 and CDR2 loops are MNHNS and SASEGT. The CDR3 runs 16 amino acids, cysteine and phenylalanine included. The CDR3 DNA has 48 bases and is translated from base 1. Genomic DNA was isolated from the sorted cells so that the TCRbeta CDR3 region could be sequenced. The immunoSEQ Assay was used to sequence the TCRbeta CDR3 regions. TCRdb re-hosts the immuneACCESS table, in-frame sequences only. Its copies lack some clones; in the studies checked, an unresolved V gene accounts for under half of them, and the cause for the rest is not known. Across this sample there are tens of thousands of clones, with 80% to 90% seen only once. The top ten clones comprise 4% to 4.5% of the sample. Patients with a history of autoimmune disease or receiving systemic immunosuppression were excluded from the trial. In every dose cohort, peripheral blood was drawn for TCR sequencing at baseline, cycle 4 day 1, and cycle 7 day 1. The samples were drawn from a first-in-human, open-label, multicenter phase I dose-escalation trial of ivuxolimab. The trial enrolled adults with locally advanced or metastatic head and neck squamous cell, hepatocellular, melanoma or renal cell carcinoma. CD4+ and CD8+ T cells were sorted separately from peripheral blood before TCR sequencing.

The rearrangement joined TRBV6-1 to TRBJ1-1, with a weak D call of TRBD1 (6 bases match). This TCR was recovered from an adult with an advanced solid tumor such as melanoma, head and neck, liver or kidney cancer. The material sequenced was CD4+ or CD8+ T cells sorted from blood, taken in a trial of the OX40 agonist ivuxolimab. Here is the DNA: TGTGCCAGCAGTGGGGTCTGGGGGGGCCCAAACACTGAAGCTTTCTTT. Translated, it reads CASSGVWGGPNTEAFF.